The 23 T cell receptor beta chains below all came from one sample that was sequenced in a study of tumor and adjacent non-tumor tissue in lung cancer. The template was RNA from unsorted bulk tissue. More than 3 cm separated this lung sample from the edge of the tumor. Three rounds of nested PCR, following a modified ARM-PCR protocol, produced the TCRbeta library. TCRdb processed the multiplex PCR reads anew with MiXCR; each CDR3 protein has one entry. Here the sample spans about 60,000 distinct CDR3 sequences, over 60% being singletons. What was sequenced was distant non-tumor lung tissue. The receptors come from a man in his 70s with non-small cell lung cancer.

This clonotype was seen a few times. The chain recombines TRBV20-1 with TRBJ1-4, with 9 bases that match TRBD1. Trimming cost V 5 bases and J 5 bases; bases outside gene matches: 3. Germline CDR1 is DFQATT and CDR2 is SNEGSKA (reference sequence). This CDR3 region has 13 residues. Written as DNA, the CDR3 is TGCAGTGCTCCGACAGGGGGGAATGAAAAACTGTTTTTT. This codes for CSAPTGGNEKLFF.

This chain uses TRBV6-1 with TRBJ1-1, with no clear D. Looked up from germline, CDR1 is MNHNS and CDR2 is SASEGT. Trimming removed 4 bases from V and 0 bases from J, with 15 bases in between. The CDR3 runs 16 residues. The CDR3 here is CASSVEGRRMNTEAFF. CDR3 bases: TGTGCCAGCAGTGTAGAAGGCAGAAGAATGAACACTGAAGCTTTCTTT.

With respect to this clonotype: A junction boundary mismatches the germline segment, possibly from a read error. This chain links TRBV14 with TRBJ1-2, with a tentative D call TRBD1 (6 bases). This CDR3 comprises 14 residues. The germline gives CDR1 SGHDN, CDR2 FVKESK. CDR3 DNA: TGTGCCAGCAGTCGAGGGGGGGCTGTTTATGGCTACATCTTC. As protein: CASSRGGAVYGYIF.

The table lists this clonotype with many counts. Here the CDR3 DNA reads TGCAGCGCCCGGCGCACAGGGGGATGGAACACCGGGGAGCTGTTTTTT. Protein sequence: CSARRTGGWNTGELFF. The chain couples TRBV29-1 to TRBJ2-2; 8 bases agree with TRBD1. Germline V CDR1 and CDR2: SQVTM, ANQGSEA. The CDR3 runs to 16 residues. Trimming took 7 bases from V and 1 from J; bases not matched to a gene: 11.

A note on this clonotype: This may come from a read error, since a much larger clone is one base off. The chain joins TRBV4-1 to TRBJ2-7, with 8 bases that match TRBD1. The CDR3 contains 12 residues. Germline V gene data show CDR1 as MGHRA and CDR2 as YSYEKL. J was trimmed by 6 bases and V by 5 bases; bases with no gene match: 3. The CDR3 loop is CASSLQGGEQYF. Written as DNA, the CDR3 is TGCGCCAGCAGCTTACAGGGGGGCGAGCAGTACTTC.

This clonotype was seen ten or more times. The rearrangement links TRBV12-3 or TRBV12-4 to TRBJ2-4; no clear D. Trimming removed 6 bases at V and 5 bases at J, with 2 bases between. The CDR3 extends over 10 amino acids. The CDR3 DNA is TGTGCCAGCAGCCAAAACATTCAGTACTTC. Protein sequence: CASSQNIQYF.

A note on this clonotype: The junction differs from germline at one of its ends, possibly a read error. This chain uses TRBV11-2 with TRBJ2-5; TRBD2 agrees at 7 bases. CDR1 and CDR2 from the germline V gene are SGHAT and FQNNGV. The CDR3 extends over 17 amino acids. DNA of the CDR3: TGTGCCAGCAGCATAGGTCCCTTGGGGGGGGTTCAAGAGACCCAATACTTC. Translated: CASSIGPLGGVQETQYF.

On this clonotype itself: This is likely a read error, given that the CDR3 carries no conserved phenylalanine or tryptophan at its end. The chain recombines TRBV11-1 with TRBJ2-5, with D possibly TRBD2 on 5 matching bases. The V end was cut by 10 bases, the J end by 2 bases, with 17 bases between. This CDR3 is built from 14 residues. Per germline, CDR1 SGHAT and CDR2 FQDESV (reference sequence). CDR3 nucleotide sequence: TGTGCCATCACTCGGGGTGATCCACAAGAGACCCAGTACTTA. Protein: CAITRGDPQETQYL.

With respect to this clonotype: The germline gene is not matched at one end of the junction; a read error may be the cause. The chain employs TRBV7-3 and TRBJ2-3; either TRBD1 or TRBD2 may fit D (7 bases each). Germline values: CDR1 SGHTA, CDR2 FQGTGA. The CDR3 totals 14 residues. CDR3: CASSPRGGNGTQYF. The CDR3, as DNA: TGTGCCAGCAGCCCCAGGGGGGGAAATGGTACGCAATATTTT.

This clonotype has ten or more counts. The DNA of the CDR3 is TGTGCCAGCAAGGGGGGGGCAGAAACAGATACGCAGTATTTT. The encoded protein is CASKGGAETDTQYF. This chain uses TRBV6-1 with TRBJ2-3; D might be TRBD2 (7 bases). The CDR3 is 14 residues long. Trimming pared 7 bases from V and 3 bases from J, leaving 14 bases between. CDR1 and CDR2 from the germline V gene are MNHNS and SASEGT.

About this clonotype: An end of the junction does not agree with germline; a read error may underlie this. This chain joins TRBV6-6 and TRBJ2-3; D call uncertain. CDR1 and CDR2 (germline): MNHNY, SVGAGI (reference sequence). The CDR3 spans 12 residues. CDR3 coding DNA: TGTGCCGGATGTAAGGGCACAGATTCGCAGTATTTT. This translates into CAGCKGTDSQYF.

Comment on this clonotype: An end of the junction differs from the germline gene, which may be a read error. CDR3 nucleotides: TGTGCCAGTAGCTCCTATGACAGGGGGAGGAAAGATGAGCAGCTCTTC. It specifies CASSSYDRGRKDEQLF. The genes are TRBV11-2 and TRBJ2-1, with 9 bases fitting TRBD1. CDR3 length: 16 amino acids. Looked up from germline, CDR1 is SGHAT and CDR2 is FQNNGV.

Points on this clonotype: A junction end diverges from the germline sequence, so it may reflect a read error. This sequence joins TRBV11-2 and TRBJ2-3, with a weak D call TRBD2 (5 bases). Germline CDR1 SGHAT, CDR2 FQNNGV. The CDR3 runs 15 residues. The CDR3 protein is CTSSQTDGVTDTQYF. Here the CDR3 DNA reads TGTACCAGCAGCCAAACCGACGGGGTCACAGATACGCAGTATTTT.

Comment on this clonotype: One end of the junction fails to match germline, which may point to a read error. This chain uses TRBV11-2 with TRBJ2-6; TRBD2 aligns across 8 bases. Germline V gives CDR1 SGHAT, CDR2 FQNNGV. The CDR3 has 17 amino acids. CDR3 region: CASSFRGGSSGVNVLTF. CDR3 nucleotides: TGTGCCAGTAGCTTCCGGGGGGGTAGCTCTGGGGTCAACGTCCTGACTTTC.

In the case of this clonotype: Its ends do not fully match the called genes, so a read error is possible. The J gene is TRBJ2-7, the V gene TRBV14; maybe TRBD2 (5 bases). This CDR3 comprises 16 residues. CDR1 is SGHDN, CDR2 FVKESK, per germline. In DNA form, the CDR3 reads TGTGCCAGCAGCCAATTAATGGGAGCCGCCTCCTACAAGCAGTACTTC. Translated, it gives CASSQLMGAASYKQYF.

V is TRBV20-1 and J is TRBJ2-3; 10 bases align to TRBD2. Trimming at V came to 4 bases and at J to 2 bases, leaving 9 bases not matched to a gene. The germline gives CDR1 DFQATT, CDR2 SNEGSKA (reference sequence). This CDR3 comprises 16 residues. The CDR3 loop is CSAIELAGPSTDTQYF. Here the CDR3 DNA reads TGCAGTGCTATAGAACTAGCGGGGCCCTCCACAGATACGCAGTATTTT.

At least ten counts were recorded for this clonotype. The chain combines TRBV20-1 with TRBJ2-1; tentative D call: TRBD1 (6 bases). The CDR3 is 14 residues long. The V end lost 3 bases, the J end lost 7 bases, and 16 bases lay between the germline ends. Germline assignment: CDR1 DFQATT and CDR2 SNEGSKA (reference sequence). The CDR3 sequence: CSARAGVNPNEQFF. CDR3 in DNA: TGCAGTGCTAGGGCAGGGGTAAACCCTAATGAGCAGTTCTTC.

This clonotype was observed a handful of times. The rearrangement joins TRBV29-1 to TRBJ2-3; TRBD2 might be the D (6 bases). V was clipped by 2 bases and J by 8 bases, with 20 bases between them. The CDR3 is 15 amino acids. The V gene's germline CDR1 is SQVTM and CDR2 ANQGSEA. CDR3 nucleotides: TGCAGCGTTGAATTTCTCGAGGAGGGAGTAGGTACGCAGTATTTT. Translation: CSVEFLEEGVGTQYF.

This clonotype appeared many times. The chain employs TRBV12-3 or TRBV12-4 and TRBJ1-3; a possible D gene is TRBD1 (5 bases). The CDR3 runs to 13 residues. V was shortened by 8 bases and J by 2 bases, with 10 bases between the two germline ends. For the CDR3, the DNA is TGTGCCAGCTGGGGGAACACTGGAAACACCATATATTTT. Translating it yields CASWGNTGNTIYF.

The table lists this clonotype with many counts. This rearrangement joins TRBV5-5 to TRBJ2-7; tentatively, D is TRBD1 (5 bases). The V and J ends lost 0 bases and 1 base respectively, with 5 bases between them. CDR3 length: 13 residues. Germline V gives CDR1 SGHKS, CDR2 YYEKEE (reference sequence). The CDR3 here is CASSLAGSYEQYF. Here the CDR3 DNA reads TGTGCCAGCAGCTTGGCAGGGTCCTACGAGCAGTACTTC.

With respect to this clonotype: The junction departs from the called germline gene at one end, perhaps through a read error. The J gene is TRBJ1-1, the V gene TRBV6-6; 8 nucleotides align to TRBD1. The germline V gene encodes CDR1 MNHNY and CDR2 SVGAGI (reference sequence). CDR3 length equals 16 residues. The CDR3 DNA reads TGTGCCAGCAGTTACCATAAAGGACAGGGAAGAGCTGAAGCTTCCTTT. Protein sequence: CASSYHKGQGRAEASF.

Regarding this clonotype: Sequence at one end of the junction differs from germline and may be a read error. The chain joins TRBV30 to TRBJ2-1; 8 nucleotides align to TRBD1. Germline V gene sequence: CDR1 GTSNPN, CDR2 SVGIG (reference sequence). CDR3 length: 16 amino acids. The CDR3 bases are TGTGCCTGGAGGCCGCCGGGGACAGGAGTCTACAATGGGCAGTTCTTC. As protein: CAWRPPGTGVYNGQFF.

In the case of this clonotype: The junction and the germline gene differ at one end; a read error may be behind it. J is TRBJ2-3 and V is TRBV29-1; a weak D match, TRBD1 (6 bases). The CDR3 has 15 amino acids. CDR1 and CDR2 (germline): SQVTM, ANQGSEA. The CDR3 loop is CGVQWMGQSYDTQYF. The CDR3 nucleotides read TGCGGCGTTCAGTGGATGGGACAATCATACGATACGCAGTATTTT.